One and the same sample provided the 26 T cell receptor beta chains below, sequenced in a study of cytomegalovirus exposure and HLA in healthy donors. The PCR was carried out with 60 Vbeta primers and 13 Jbeta primers. Assay used: immunoSEQ multiplex PCR; TCRdb lists only in-frame clones, some missing. The data contain some 160,000 clones, roughly 79% of them seen just once; the ten biggest clones take up 7%. The material sequenced was PBMCs. These receptors came from a woman in her thirties or forties in good health and CMV-seropositive.

This clone was counted a single time. This chain connects TRBV7-2 to TRBJ2-7; D possibly corresponds to TRBD2 (6 bases). Germline assignment: CDR1 SGHTA and CDR2 FQGNSA. The CDR3 sequence is 16 residues long. With 1 base removed from V and 2 bases from J, the gap between germline ends came to 15 bases. The CDR3 DNA follows: TGTGCCAGCAGCTTAGTCAGTAGCGGACTCCCCTACGAGCAGTACTTC. Encoded protein: CASSLVSSGLPYEQYF.

The chain carries TRBV20-1 and TRBJ2-3; D gene unclear. The germline CDR1 and CDR2 sequences are DFQATT and SNEGSKA (reference sequence). This CDR3 has 11 residues. The V gene lost 3 bases and the J gene lost 2 bases, with 3 bases spanning the gap. The CDR3 region has the DNA TGCAGTGCTAGCATCACAGATACGCAGTATTTT. Amino acid sequence: CSASITDTQYF.

The chain carries TRBV28 and TRBJ1-2; D gene unclear. In germline, CDR1 is MDHEN, CDR2 SYDVKM. V lost 3 bases and J 8 bases, leaving 16 bases between the germline ends. The CDR3 is 14 residues long. The CDR3 sequence: CASSLFLGEAGYTF. The CDR3, as DNA: TGTGCCAGCAGTTTGTTTCTGGGAGAAGCCGGCTACACCTTC.

The chain combines TRBV7-9 with TRBJ1-1, with 10 bases matching TRBD1. This CDR3 comprises 17 residues. The germline V gene encodes CDR1 SEHNR and CDR2 FQNEAQ (reference sequence). Germline trimming cut 2 bases from V and 3 bases from J; bases unmatched to any gene: 9. CDR3 loop: CASSLRQGARFDTEAFF. CDR3 bases: TGTGCCAGCAGCTTAAGACAGGGGGCAAGGTTTGACACTGAAGCTTTCTTT.

This clone was seen only once. The rearrangement joins TRBV28 to TRBJ1-4; tentative D call: TRBD1 (6 bases). CDR3 length equals 13 residues. Trimming removed 6 bases at V and 5 bases at J, with 10 bases between. From germline, CDR1 is MDHEN and CDR2 SYDVKM. The CDR3 is CASRVTGNEKLFF. As DNA, the CDR3 is TGTGCCAGCAGGGTAACAGGGAATGAAAAACTGTTTTTT.

The chain joins TRBV4-1 to TRBJ1-5; no clear D gene. Germline CDR1 is MGHRA and CDR2 is YSYEKL. CDR3 length equals 14 residues. V lost 0 bases and J lost 4, with 7 bases in between. The CDR3 DNA is TGCGCCAGCAGCCAAGATCGCGGTAATCAGCCCCAGCATTTT. Protein sequence: CASSQDRGNQPQHF.

The sample holds many counts of this clone. The genes are TRBV28 and TRBJ2-2, with a possible D match to TRBD2 (5 bases). The germline gives CDR1 MDHEN, CDR2 SYDVKM. The germline V and J ends were trimmed by 6 bases and 8 bases, with 10 bases remaining between them. The CDR3 contains 12 residues. This CDR3 reads CASRGRGGELFF. For the CDR3, the DNA is TGTGCCAGCAGGGGCCGGGGTGGGGAGCTGTTTTTT.

This sequence joins TRBV28 and TRBJ2-3; 14 nucleotides agree with TRBD2. The CDR3 covers 15 residues. Germline trimming cut 4 bases from V and 7 bases from J; bases unmatched to any gene: 4. From germline, CDR1 is MDHEN and CDR2 SYDVKM. This CDR3 reads CASSSGTSGGNTQYF. The DNA of the CDR3 is TGTGCCAGCAGTTCTGGGACTAGCGGGGGCAATACGCAGTATTTT.

The table lists this clone with a few counts. V is TRBV6-1 and J is TRBJ1-6; no clear D. This CDR3 is 13 amino acids long. CDR1 MNHNS and CDR2 SASEGT come from the germline V gene. V was pared by 6 bases and J by 5 bases, with 8 bases between. CDR3 nucleotide sequence: TGTGCCAGCAGACTAGACCATAATTCACCCCTCCACTTT. This translates into CASRLDHNSPLHF.

This clone was counted between two and nine times. V gene TRBV4-1 combines with J gene TRBJ2-1; 9 nucleotides line up with TRBD2. CDR1 and CDR2 (germline): MGHRA, YSYEKL. V was clipped by 4 bases and J by 5 bases; unmatched bases: 9. The CDR3 loop spans 16 amino acids. CDR3 residues: CASSRLIAGAHNEQFF. The CDR3 nucleotides are TGCGCCAGCAGCCGCCTTATAGCGGGGGCCCACAATGAGCAGTTCTTC.

The CDR3 region has the DNA TGTGCCAGTAGTATAGACGGGACAGGGGGAGCTTTCTTT. Its translation is CASSIDGTGGAFF. The chain uses TRBV19 and TRBJ1-1, with 11 nucleotides matching TRBD1. The CDR3 spans 13 residues. Trimming cost V 0 bases and J 10 bases; bases outside gene matches: 1. CDR1 is LNHDA and CDR2 is SQIVND in the germline V gene (reference sequence).

This chain links TRBV27 with TRBJ1-6; TRBD1 matches at 7 bases. Germline-derived CDR1 and CDR2 are MNHEY and SMNVEV (reference sequence). The CDR3 has 13 amino acids. The J segment lost 12 bases and the V segment lost 3 bases, leaving 5 bases of the junction unmatched. The CDR3 sequence: CASSFGQDLPLHF. The DNA of the CDR3 is TGTGCCAGCAGTTTCGGACAGGACCTACCCCTCCACTTT.

The chain links TRBV28 to TRBJ1-3; 9 bases agree with TRBD1. The CDR3 is 14 amino acids. V lost 5 bases and J lost 4; bases outside the gene matches: 3. The germline gives CDR1 MDHEN, CDR2 SYDVKM. CDR3 DNA sequence: TGTGCCAGCAGTGGGACAGGGCCCGGAAACACCATATATTTT. Protein sequence: CASSGTGPGNTIYF.

The chain recombines TRBV6-1 with TRBJ1-5, with unresolved D. Per germline, CDR1 MNHNS and CDR2 SASEGT. The CDR3 spans 14 residues. The V end lost 4 bases, the J end lost 8 bases, and 15 bases lay between the germline ends. CDR3 region: CASSGSGRWEPQHF. CDR3 coding DNA: TGTGCCAGCAGTGGGTCTGGCAGGTGGGAGCCCCAGCATTTT.

V is TRBV19 and J is TRBJ2-2, with D maybe TRBD1 (7 bases). This CDR3 is built from 15 residues. Per germline, CDR1 LNHDA and CDR2 SQIVND (reference sequence). The V end lost 6 bases, the J end lost 2 bases, and 13 bases lay between the germline ends. The CDR3 is CASRTRTGNTGELFF. CDR3 nucleotides: TGTGCCAGTAGGACTAGGACAGGTAACACCGGGGAGCTGTTTTTT. Full variable domain (remainder filled in from reference TRBV19 and TRBJ2-2): DGGITQSPKYLFRKEGQNVTLSCEQNLNHDAMYWYRQDPGQGLRLIYYSQIVNDFQKGDIAEGYSVSREKKESFPLTVTSAQKNPTAFYLCASRTRTGNTGELFFGEGSRLTVL.

The V and J genes are TRBV6-6 and TRBJ1-6; D is undetermined. This CDR3 is built from 13 residues. V lost 2 bases, J lost 8 bases, and 7 bases lay in between. Germline V gene lookup returns CDR1 MNHNY and CDR2 SVGAGI (reference sequence). CDR3 bases: TGTGCCAGCAGTTACGTTGAGGATTCACCCCTCCACTTT. Residues: CASSYVEDSPLHF.

As to this clone: The same CDR3 arises from other DNA sequences in this sample as well. The CDR3 coding sequence is TGTGCCAGCAGCCTTCTGACAGGGGGCGAGCAGTACTTC. Residues: CASSLLTGGEQYF. The chain couples TRBV7-3 to TRBJ2-7; 9 bases map to TRBD1. This CDR3 comprises 13 residues. The V gene end was trimmed by 5 bases and the J gene end by 6 bases; junction bases not matched to a gene: 5. Germline assignment: CDR1 SGHTA and CDR2 FQGTGA.

This clone was seen only a few times. This specimen includes other DNA sequences encoding the same CDR3. This chain joins TRBV7-9 and TRBJ2-7; 8 nucleotides agree with TRBD1. This CDR3 is built from 16 residues. Per germline, CDR1 SEHNR and CDR2 FQNEAQ (reference sequence). Germline trimming cut 1 base from V and 4 bases from J; bases unmatched to any gene: 9. CDR3 sequence: CASSLEPQGVSYEQYF. The CDR3 DNA reads as TGTGCCAGCAGCTTAGAACCACAGGGGGTTTCGTACGAGCAGTACTTC.

The genes are TRBV6-1 and TRBJ1-1; D gene unclear. This CDR3 comprises 12 residues. The V end lost 5 bases, the J end lost 7 bases, and 11 bases lay between the germline ends. Germline lookup yields CDR1 MNHNS and CDR2 SASEGT. CDR3 loop: CASSKIELEAFF. Written as DNA, the CDR3 is TGTGCCAGCAGTAAGATAGAGCTTGAAGCTTTCTTT.

This chain links TRBV28 with TRBJ1-5, with 10 nucleotides matching TRBD1. CDR1 and CDR2 from the germline V gene are MDHEN and SYDVKM. The CDR3 spans 16 residues. Trimming at V came to 8 bases and at J to 1 base, leaving 8 bases not matched to a gene. The CDR3 DNA sequence: TGTGCCAGCCAACGGACAGGGGGGTTGAGCAATCAGCCCCAGCATTTT. As protein: CASQRTGGLSNQPQHF.

The chain is built from TRBV4-3 and TRBJ1-2, with 7 bases fitting TRBD1. This CDR3 has 16 residues. The germline V gene encodes CDR1 LGHNA and CDR2 YSLEER. V trimming: 0 bases; J trimming: 4 bases; junction bases outside the gene matches: 8. CDR3 in amino acids: CASSQDRDSSFYGYTF. CDR3 coding DNA: TGCGCCAGCAGCCAAGACCGGGACAGCTCCTTCTATGGCTACACCTTC.

The chain has TRBV5-1 and TRBJ1-1; TRBD1 aligns across 7 bases. V shed 3 bases, J shed 4 bases, and the junction held 15 bases outside the gene matches. Germline V lookup: CDR1 SGHRS, CDR2 YFSETQ. The CDR3 has 17 residues. CDR3 region: CASSSLNAATGATEAFF. The CDR3 nucleotides are TGCGCCAGCAGCTCCCTTAATGCGGCAACAGGGGCCACTGAAGCTTTCTTT. Full variable domain (missing parts from reference TRBV5-1 and TRBJ1-1): KAGVTQTPRYLIKTRGQQVTLSCSPISGHRSVSWYQQTPGQGLQFLFEYFSETQRNKGNFPGRFSGRQFSNSRSEMNVSTLELGDSALYLCASSSLNAATGATEAFFGQGTRLTVV.

This rearrangement joins TRBV19 to TRBJ1-6; D gene unclear. Trimming pared 7 bases from V and 7 bases from J, leaving 11 bases between. The CDR3 is 13 amino acids. Germline CDR1 LNHDA, CDR2 SQIVND (reference sequence). CDR3 residues: CASTERRNSPLHF. In DNA form, the CDR3 reads TGTGCCAGTACCGAGCGACGGAATTCACCCCTCCACTTT.

The chain employs TRBV4-1 and TRBJ1-1; no clear D gene. Germline-derived CDR1 and CDR2 are MGHRA and YSYEKL. The CDR3 runs to 15 residues. V lost 0 bases, J lost 0 bases, and 8 bases lay in between. The chain's CDR3 is CASSQEQTLNTEAFF. CDR3 nucleotides: TGCGCCAGCAGCCAAGAACAGACCCTGAACACTGAAGCTTTCTTT.

The chain has TRBV9 and TRBJ2-2; 9 nucleotides match TRBD2. V gave up 5 bases and J gave up 2 bases; unmatched junction bases: 7. The CDR3 loop spans 16 amino acids. Looked up from germline, CDR1 is SGDLS and CDR2 is YYNGEE. The chain's CDR3 is CASRERAGGNTGELFF. The DNA for the CDR3 is TGTGCCAGCAGGGAGAGAGCGGGGGGTAACACCGGGGAGCTGTTTTTT.

This chain connects TRBV28 to TRBJ2-2, with 8 bases that match TRBD2. The trim removed 6 bases at V and 7 bases at J, leaving 10 bases unmatched. Germline CDR1 MDHEN, CDR2 SYDVKM. This CDR3 has 15 amino acids. CDR3 region: CASSRGELAGGELFF. CDR3 coding DNA: TGTGCCAGCAGCCGAGGGGAGCTAGCGGGCGGGGAGCTGTTTTTT.